This T cell receptor (beta chain) emerged from a study of response to subunit inactivated influenza vaccine. Notes on the study in general: With each seasonal influenza vaccination, the authors suggested, few new T cells are recruited.

Remarks on this clonotype: Its specificity is unknown.

Germline CDR1 reads SQVTM; CDR2 reads ANQGSEA. J lost 0 bases, V lost 6 bases, and 3 bases had no gene match. This CDR3 is built from 13 residues. From the RT-PCR reads, TCRdb called clonotypes with MiXCR, one entry per CDR3 protein. In the table there are about half a million distinct CDR3 sequences, around 9.9% of which are singletons. The TCR comes from a man in his fifties or sixties who received an inactivated influenza vaccine. The material was PBMCs from blood, obtained about 6 weeks after vaccination. The J gene is TRBJ2-5, the V gene TRBV29-1, with TRBD2 matching 8 bases. The CDR3 is CSVLAGYQETQYF. The CDR3 DNA sequence: TGCAGCGTCCTAGCGGGCTACCAAGAGACCCAGTACTTC.